The TCR beta chain under discussion was sequenced for a study of T cell responses to AZD1222 COVID-19 vaccine. Study-level information: Doses given second, at about 4 or about 12 weeks, were pooled. Findings and limits, study-wide: CD4 TCRs associated with vaccination spanned spike, dominating at 160-218 and 743-854. Spike-specific TCRs gained breadth and depth after people received two AZD1222 doses. Reportedly, nearly half the spike-specific TCRs target unmutated variant regions.

Here immunoSEQ multiplex PCR was the method, and the copy in TCRdb shows in-frame clones only, minus some. Among 75,000 to 100,000 clones listed, about 89% were seen once. This clone occurred once. Its antigen remains unidentified. Per the germline V gene, CDR1 is MNHEY and CDR2 is SMNVEV (reference sequence). The V end lost 1 base, the J end lost 6 bases, and 15 bases lay between the germline ends. There are 15 residues in the CDR3. The starting material was peripheral blood, obtained on day 0 of AZD1222 vaccination. This clonotype was obtained from an adult in good health. The chain employs TRBV27 and TRBJ1-1; no clear D. CDR3 amino acids: CASSLWTPSRSEAFF. DNA of the CDR3: TGTGCCAGCAGTTTATGGACTCCCTCCCGGTCTGAAGCTTTCTTT.